This record concerns one T cell receptor (beta chain) sequence. Its target is unknown. The entry originates in a study of glioma-infiltrating T cells after dendritic cell vaccination. General study findings and limits: Estimated pretreatment TIL content predicted outcome after dendritic cell vaccination.

The CDR3 runs 15 residues. The V end was cut by 4 bases, the J end by 3 bases, with 15 bases between. The germline V gene has CDR1 SGHRS and CDR2 YFSETQ. Measured with immunoSEQ multiplex PCR; TCRdb has only the in-frame clones, and not every one. The table records some 73,000 clones, roughly 82% of them present only once. The TCR originated in a human donor with glioblastoma. This sample comprised blood, obtained before dendritic cell vaccination. J is TRBJ2-3 and V is TRBV5-1, with D perhaps TRBD2 (5 bases). This CDR3 is CASSRMDGGTDTQYF. The DNA for the CDR3 is TGCGCCAGCAGCAGGATGGACGGCGGGACAGATACGCAGTATTTT. Together with reference TRBV5-1 and TRBJ2-3, the CDR3 gives the full variable domain: KAGVTQTPRYLIKTRGQQVTLSCSPISGHRSVSWYQQTPGQGLQFLFEYFSETQRNKGNFPGRFSGRQFSNSRSEMNVSTLELGDSALYLCASSRMDGGTDTQYFGPGTRLTVL.